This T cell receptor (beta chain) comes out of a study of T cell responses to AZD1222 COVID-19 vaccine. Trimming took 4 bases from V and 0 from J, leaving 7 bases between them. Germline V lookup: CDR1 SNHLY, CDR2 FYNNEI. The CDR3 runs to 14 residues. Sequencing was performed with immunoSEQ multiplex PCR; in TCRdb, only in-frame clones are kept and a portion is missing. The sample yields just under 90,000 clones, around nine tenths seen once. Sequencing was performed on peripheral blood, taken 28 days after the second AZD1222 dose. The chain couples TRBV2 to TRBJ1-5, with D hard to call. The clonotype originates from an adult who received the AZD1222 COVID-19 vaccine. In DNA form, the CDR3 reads TGTGCCAGCAGTGGGGGTAATAGCAATCAGCCCCAGCATTTT. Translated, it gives CASSGGNSNQPQHF.